Presented here are 2 T cell receptor beta chains from one specimen sequenced in a study of cytomegalovirus exposure and HLA in healthy donors. With 60 Vbeta and 13 Jbeta primers, the PCR was carried out. Clones were sequenced by immunoSEQ multiplex PCR, and TCRdb holds only the in-frame ones, with some missing. In the table there are more than 85,000 clones, 13% to 15% of which are singletons. Sequencing was performed on PBMCs. Receptor source: a female donor in good health and CMV-seronegative.

The sample holds a few counts of this clone. The chain carries TRBV2 and TRBJ2-5; D unclear. Deletions cut 5 bases from V and 2 bases from J, with 9 bases between. Per the germline V gene, CDR1 is SNHLY and CDR2 is FYNNEI. The CDR3 sequence is 13 residues long. The CDR3 loop is CASSRVLQETQYF. The CDR3 bases are TGTGCCAGCAGTCGGGTCCTTCAAGAGACCCAGTACTTC.

The chain uses TRBV2 and TRBJ1-4; D call uncertain. Germline loops: CDR1 SNHLY, CDR2 FYNNEI. V lost 3 bases, J lost 6 bases, and 14 bases lay in between. This CDR3 has 15 residues. CDR3 coding DNA: TGTGCCAGCAGTGACTCGGGGATGCCCTATGAAAAACTGTTTTTT. Amino acids: CASSDSGMPYEKLFF. Filled out from reference TRBV2 and TRBJ1-4, the complete variable domain reads EPEVTQTPSHQVTQMGQEVILRCVPISNHLYFYWYRQILGQKVEFLVSFYNNEISEKSEIFDDQFSVERPDGSNFTLKIRSTKLEDSAMYFCASSDSGMPYEKLFFGSGTQLSVL.